Presented here are 31 T cell receptor beta chains from one specimen sequenced in a study of CD8 T cells in ankylosing spondylitis (dated by TCRdb to about 2017). The library was produced with 5' RACE. The data were produced on an Illumina HiSeq 2500. TCRdb redid the processing of the public reads, applying fastp at Q25 and MiXCR, and retained in-frame beta chains. A single entry per CDR3 protein holds the most common genes and DNA from its merged rows. Recorded for this sample are 300,000 to 400,000 distinct CDR3 sequences; 20% of them occurred a single time. The ten most abundant clones make up around 14% of the sample. The sequenced sample consisted of blood, either unsorted or a sorted T cell fraction (not recorded which). The receptors originated from a male donor with ankylosing spondylitis or in good health (not recorded which).

This clonotype was observed a few times. The V call is TRBV20-1, the J call TRBJ2-7; TRBD2 matches at 13 bases. Unmatched junction bases numbered 12, after V lost 1 base and J lost 0 bases. CDR1 and CDR2 from the germline V gene are DFQATT and SNEGSKA (reference sequence). There are 19 residues in the CDR3. The CDR3 DNA follows: TGCAGTGCTAGAGGGGCCCCGGGACTAGCGGGGAGGAGCTCCTACGAGCAGTACTTC. As protein: CSARGAPGLAGRSSYEQYF.

This clonotype was picked up a small number of times. The chain joins TRBV28 to TRBJ2-7; D gene uncertain. The V and J ends lost 2 bases and 0 bases respectively, with 8 bases between them. This CDR3 spans 14 amino acids. The germline CDR1 and CDR2 sequences are MDHEN and SYDVKM. CDR3 sequence: CASSLRTVSYEQYF. The CDR3 bases are TGTGCCAGCAGTTTACGGACGGTCTCCTACGAGCAGTACTTC.

The V gene is TRBV6-5, the J gene TRBJ2-4; TRBD2 might be the D (7 bases). This CDR3 has 17 residues. The germline V gene has CDR1 MNHEY and CDR2 SVGAGI. Trimming stripped 2 bases from V and 4 bases from J, with 18 bases between. The CDR3 is CASSYARGGSVKNIQYF. For the CDR3, the DNA is TGTGCCAGCAGTTACGCGAGGGGGGGCTCCGTGAAAAACATTCAGTACTTC.

The V gene is TRBV12-3 or TRBV12-4, the J gene TRBJ2-7; D is perhaps TRBD2 (5 bases). The CDR3 has 13 residues. V shed 5 bases and J shed 3 bases, with 11 bases lying between them. CDR3 sequence (DNA): TGTGCCAGCAGTCCGGACGGAGGCTACGAGCAGTACTTC. This encodes CASSPDGGYEQYF.

This clonotype was observed a handful of times. The chain employs TRBV18 and TRBJ2-5, with D uncertain. Germline loops: CDR1 KGHSH, CDR2 LQKENI. This CDR3 is 13 amino acids long. V gave up 3 bases and J gave up 2 bases, with 7 bases separating them. This chain's CDR3 is CASSPMGQETQYF. The CDR3 region has the DNA TGTGCCAGCTCACCGATGGGGCAAGAGACCCAGTACTTC.

The rearrangement links TRBV10-3 to TRBJ2-3, with D hard to call. This CDR3 spans 14 amino acids. Germline loops: CDR1 ENHRY, CDR2 SYGVKD. V lost 6 bases and J lost 6, with 16 bases in between. CDR3 in DNA: TGTGCCATCAGCGACGCCCCCTTGGGGGATACGCAGTATTTT. It codes for CAISDAPLGDTQYF.

V is TRBV12-3 or TRBV12-4 and J is TRBJ2-2; a possible D gene is TRBD1 (6 bases). The CDR3 spans 16 residues. The germline V and J ends were trimmed by 5 bases and 6 bases, with 19 bases remaining between them. The CDR3 spells CASSARDTFPPGELFF. CDR3 DNA: TGTGCCAGCAGTGCGAGGGACACCTTTCCACCCGGGGAGCTGTTTTTT.

V gene TRBV19 combines with J gene TRBJ2-2, with D unclear. Per germline, CDR1 LNHDA and CDR2 SQIVND (reference sequence). The V and J ends lost 3 bases and 8 bases respectively, with 13 bases between them. The CDR3 loop spans 14 amino acids. Written as DNA, the CDR3 is TGTGCCAGTAGTATCGGCCAGGTTCCGGGGGAGCTGTTTTTT. Translating it yields CASSIGQVPGELFF.

This clonotype has just a few counts. This chain links TRBV29-1 with TRBJ1-3, with 7 bases fitting TRBD1. Per the germline V gene, CDR1 is SQVTM and CDR2 is ANQGSEA. This CDR3 comprises 13 residues. The V gene end was trimmed by 7 bases and the J gene end by 4 bases; junction bases not matched to a gene: 7. CDR3 amino acids: CSARQGGGNTIYF. The CDR3 DNA reads as TGCAGCGCAAGACAGGGTGGAGGAAACACCATATATTTT.

This clonotype was seen a handful of times. The rearrangement uses TRBV20-1 and TRBJ2-2, with 8 bases identical to TRBD2. The CDR3 spans 15 residues. In germline, CDR1 is DFQATT, CDR2 SNEGSKA (reference sequence). J was trimmed by 4 bases and V by 0 bases; bases with no gene match: 4. The CDR3 nucleotides read TGCAGTGCTAGAGATTTAGCGGGGTCCACCGGGGAGCTGTTTTTT. It is translated as CSARDLAGSTGELFF.

This rearrangement joins TRBV10-3 to TRBJ2-3; no clear D gene. The length of the CDR3 is 14 residues. CDR1 ENHRY and CDR2 SYGVKD come from the germline V gene. The V end was cut by 6 bases, the J end by 2 bases, with 12 bases between. The CDR3, as DNA: TGTGCCATCAGCCCGCCGGGCCTCACAGATACGCAGTATTTT. Translated, it gives CAISPPGLTDTQYF.

This clonotype was seen a few times. The chain employs TRBV5-6 and TRBJ2-5; D remains ambiguous. This CDR3 region has 15 residues. Germline values: CDR1 SGHDT, CDR2 YYEEEE. Trimming pared 2 bases from V and 2 bases from J, leaving 13 bases between. Written as DNA, the CDR3 is TGTGCCAGCAGCTTCCCCTCAGCAATACAAGAGACCCAGTACTTC. Residues: CASSFPSAIQETQYF. Full variable domain (remainder filled in from reference TRBV5-6 and TRBJ2-5): DAGVTQSPTHLIKTRGQQVTLRCSPKSGHDTVSWYQQALGQGPQFIFQYYEEEERQRGNFPDRFSGHQFPNYSSELNVNALLLGDSALYLCASSFPSAIQETQYFGPGTRLLVL.

The sample holds a few counts of this clonotype. The chain has TRBV5-5 and TRBJ1-2; TRBD1 might be the D (5 bases). With 3 bases removed from V and 8 bases from J, the gap between germline ends came to 20 bases. CDR1 is SGHKS and CDR2 is YYEKEE in the germline V gene (reference sequence). The CDR3 runs to 15 residues. The CDR3 DNA sequence: TGTGCCAGCAGCTGGGGGAGGGGAGGAGGAGACGGCTACACCTTC. It codes for CASSWGRGGGDGYTF.

This clonotype was counted a few times. V usage is TRBV5-6 and J usage is TRBJ1-1; D is uncertain. V gave up 4 bases and J gave up 1 base, with 8 bases separating them. Germline V CDR1 and CDR2: SGHDT, YYEEEE. The CDR3 has 13 amino acids. The CDR3 reads CASSLRRNTEAFF. In DNA form, the CDR3 reads TGTGCCAGCAGCCTTAGACGGAACACTGAAGCTTTCTTT. Based on the CDR3 plus reference TRBV5-6 and TRBJ1-1, the full variable domain is DAGVTQSPTHLIKTRGQQVTLRCSPKSGHDTVSWYQQALGQGPQFIFQYYEEEERQRGNFPDRFSGHQFPNYSSELNVNALLLGDSALYLCASSLRRNTEAFFGQGTRLTVV.

Details on this clonotype: The DNA is left out, because the CDR3 cannot be placed on it with certainty; the CDR3 is given as TCRdb lists it. This chain uses TRBV12-3 or TRBV12-4 with TRBJ2-3; the D call TRBD2 from the table was never checked on the DNA. The CDR3 is made up of 17 amino acids, end residues included. CDR3: CASSTSLTSGGGDTQYF.

This sequence joins TRBV7-9 and TRBJ2-1; the D gene is possibly TRBD2 (5 bases). This CDR3 is built from 12 residues. The ends were cut back, 5 bases at V and 8 bases at J, with 10 bases in the middle. Germline values: CDR1 SEHNR, CDR2 FQNEAQ (reference sequence). CDR3 coding DNA: TGTGCCAGCAGCCCGCAGAGGGATGAGCAGTTCTTC. Translated, it gives CASSPQRDEQFF.

This clonotype was detected a few times. The J gene is TRBJ2-3, the V gene TRBV2; D gene uncertain. Germline CDR1 and CDR2: SNHLY and FYNNEI. Trimming cost V 5 bases and J 3 bases, with 12 bases left between them. The CDR3 totals 14 residues. CDR3: CASSLRLDTDTQYF. As DNA, the CDR3 is TGTGCCAGCAGTTTGCGGCTAGATACAGATACGCAGTATTTT.

This clonotype was observed a few times. The J gene is TRBJ1-6, the V gene TRBV13; D may be TRBD1 (5 bases). CDR1 PRHDT and CDR2 FYEKMQ come from the germline V gene (reference sequence). The CDR3 consists of 13 residues. Trimming removed 4 bases from V and 9 bases from J, with 10 bases in between. Written as DNA, the CDR3 is TGTGCCAGCAGCTACCAGGGAGGTTCACCCCTCCACTTT. As protein: CASSYQGGSPLHF.

In this sample, this clonotype turned up a few times. The chain carries TRBV12-3 or TRBV12-4 and TRBJ2-5; 12 bases are a match to TRBD2. The trim removed 5 bases at V and 5 bases at J, leaving 6 bases unmatched. This CDR3 is 15 amino acids long. The CDR3 sequence is CASSPLAGGPETQYF. The CDR3 bases are TGTGCCAGCAGTCCACTAGCGGGGGGACCGGAGACCCAGTACTTC.

This clonotype was seen a handful of times. The chain recombines TRBV7-9 with TRBJ2-3; D gene uncertain. The germline V gene encodes CDR1 SEHNR and CDR2 FQNEAQ (reference sequence). V shed 5 bases and J shed 4 bases, with 13 bases lying between them. CDR3 length equals 14 residues. The CDR3 loop is CASSQGRIPDTQYF. DNA of the CDR3: TGTGCCAGCAGCCAAGGAAGGATCCCAGATACGCAGTATTTT.

Many counts were recorded for this clonotype. The chain uses TRBV4-1 and TRBJ2-7; D is undetermined. The V and J ends lost 5 bases and 3 bases respectively, with 11 bases between them. The CDR3 consists of 13 residues. Germline CDR1 reads MGHRA; CDR2 reads YSYEKL. For the CDR3, the DNA is TGCGCCAGCAGCTCTACACACCTCTACGAGCAGTACTTC. This translates into CASSSTHLYEQYF.

The J gene is TRBJ2-7, the V gene TRBV20-1, with a tentative D call TRBD1 (5 bases). Germline assignment: CDR1 DFQATT and CDR2 SNEGSKA (reference sequence). Trimming cost V 1 base and J 0 bases, with 13 bases left between them. This CDR3 has 15 residues. In DNA form, the CDR3 reads TGCAGTGCTAGAGTGAAGGAAGGGGTCTCCTACGAGCAGTACTTC. Protein sequence: CSARVKEGVSYEQYF.

This rearrangement joins TRBV27 to TRBJ2-5; D not certain. The CDR3 loop spans 17 amino acids. CDR1 and CDR2 (germline): MNHEY, SMNVEV (reference sequence). Trimming pared 5 bases from V and 4 bases from J, leaving 23 bases between. CDR3 sequence (DNA): TGTGCCAGCAGTCCGACATCTAGAGGCCGTGTCCTAGAGACCCAGTACTTC. Its protein product is CASSPTSRGRVLETQYF.

CDR3 DNA sequence: TGTGCCAGCAGCGGAGGGACTAGCGGGGCCTACAATGAGCAGTTCTTC. Its translation: CASSGGTSGAYNEQFF. The chain employs TRBV9 and TRBJ2-1; the match to TRBD2 covers 13 bases. The CDR3 length is 16 residues. CDR1 is SGDLS and CDR2 is YYNGEE in the germline V gene. J was trimmed by 2 bases and V by 3 bases; bases with no gene match: 2.

This clonotype was recorded a few times. The chain couples TRBV4-2 to TRBJ1-5; D unresolved. The V and J ends lost 9 bases and 0 bases respectively, with 12 bases between them. The CDR3 totals 14 residues. From germline, CDR1 is LGHNA and CDR2 YNFKEQ. CDR3 protein: CARGLGHSNQPQHF. The CDR3 bases are TGTGCCAGAGGGCTAGGGCATAGCAATCAGCCCCAGCATTTT.

The rearrangement links TRBV20-1 to TRBJ2-5, with TRBD1 matching over 7 bases. Germline-derived CDR1 and CDR2 are DFQATT and SNEGSKA (reference sequence). The CDR3 extends over 14 amino acids. Trimming removed 2 bases from V and 2 bases from J; junction bases left unmatched: 5. The CDR3 region has the DNA TGCAGTGCTAGATGGTCAGGGGGTCAAGAGACCCAGTACTTC. It specifies CSARWSGGQETQYF.

The V and J genes are TRBV29-1 and TRBJ2-5; D remains unclear. V lost 4 bases, J lost 4 bases, and 7 bases lay in between. Germline V gene data show CDR1 as SQVTM and CDR2 as ANQGSEA. The CDR3 runs to 11 residues. CDR3 loop: CSVGWVETQYF. DNA of the CDR3: TGCAGCGTTGGATGGGTAGAGACCCAGTACTTC.

This chain links TRBV28 with TRBJ2-3, with D perhaps matching TRBD1 (6 bases). V shed 7 bases and J shed 1 base, with 15 bases lying between them. Looked up from germline, CDR1 is MDHEN and CDR2 is SYDVKM. CDR3 length: 15 amino acids. This CDR3 is CASTQGEGGTDTQYF. CDR3 nucleotide sequence: TGTGCCAGCACTCAAGGAGAGGGGGGCACAGATACGCAGTATTTT. The full variable domain, rest sourced from reference TRBV28 and TRBJ2-3, is DVKVTQSSRYLVKRTGEKVFLECVQDMDHENMFWYRQDPGLGLRLIYFSYDVKMKEKGDIPEGYSVSREKKERFSLILESASTNQTSMYLCASTQGEGGTDTQYFGPGTRLTVL.

The chain uses TRBV5-6 and TRBJ2-1, with 11 bases aligning to TRBD2. Germline values: CDR1 SGHDT, CDR2 YYEEEE. The CDR3 runs 16 residues. The junction had 8 bases not matched to a gene; V was cut back by 4 bases and J by 5 bases. This CDR3 reads CASSPVRLAGNNEQFF. The CDR3 coding sequence is TGTGCCAGCAGCCCCGTAAGACTAGCGGGGAACAATGAGCAGTTCTTC.

This clonotype was detected ten times or more. The chain uses TRBV12-3 or TRBV12-4 and TRBJ2-5; D remains unclear. With 6 bases removed from V and 2 bases from J, the gap between germline ends came to 10 bases. This CDR3 comprises 13 residues. CDR3 DNA sequence: TGTGCCAGCAGGAGGCCCATGCAAGAGACCCAGTACTTC. This gives the protein CASRRPMQETQYF.

The V gene is TRBV20-1, the J gene TRBJ2-7; TRBD2 might be the D (6 bases). Germline lookup yields CDR1 DFQATT and CDR2 SNEGSKA (reference sequence). The CDR3 consists of 15 residues. Deletions cut 0 bases from V and 0 bases from J, with 12 bases between. CDR3 sequence reads: CSARDGGGSSYEQYF. DNA for the CDR3: TGCAGTGCTAGAGATGGCGGAGGGAGCTCCTACGAGCAGTACTTC.